This T cell receptor beta chain was retrieved from a study of cytomegalovirus exposure and HLA in healthy donors. Turning to the study itself: The Caucasian-associated ancestry cluster held roughly 84% of a few hundred genotyped donors.

The V gene's germline CDR1 is SNHLY and CDR2 FYNNEI. V lost 5 bases and J 1 base, leaving 12 bases between the germline ends. CDR3 length: 15 residues. In the case of this clone: No antigen is known for it.

This PCR relied on a set of 60 Vbeta primers and 13 Jbeta primers. This table comes from immunoSEQ multiplex PCR, and its TCRdb copy is limited to in-frame clones, with some not included. The sample consists of 100,000 to 150,000 clones, about 10% of them appearing once. Nominally healthy donors provided the samples, though records likely missed some immune exposures. Study conclusions and caveats: For most TCR sequences rarity was the rule, although some public TCRs occurred in many donors. Later findings reportedly placed an Asian-associated ancestry cluster below the 666-donor mean for N-insertions.

The origin of this receptor is a woman aged 18-35 years in good health and CMV-seropositive. The V call is TRBV2, the J call TRBJ1-5; tentative D call: TRBD1 (5 bases). Sequencing was performed on PBMCs. CDR3 sequence (DNA): TGTGCCAGCAGTTTCCAGGGAAGCAGCAATCAGCCCCAGCATTTT. Translating gives CASSFQGSSNQPQHF.